These T cell receptor beta chains were read from a single sample in a study of shared clonotypes between healthy human individuals. Assay: immunoSEQ multiplex PCR; the TCRdb copy retains only in-frame clones and omits some. The repertoire has over a million clones, 95% to 99% of them found once; the top ten carry approximately 0.45%. The sample consisted of naive CD4+ T cells sorted from blood. The receptors shown here come from a man aged 25-45 years in good health. Both conserved end residues are part of each CDR3. D genes are given only for firm matches. The size of a clone is reported for some rows only, either as once, few or many, or as a class for expanded clones.

v_call,d_call,clone_size,j_call,cdr3_aa,cdr3_nt
TRBV4-1,NA,NA,TRBJ2-1,CASSQRGVGTTSYNEQFF,TGCGCCAGCAGCCAAAGGGGGGTAGGGACGACCTCCTACAATGAGCAGTTCTTC
TRBV12-5,NA,NA,TRBJ2-1,CASGLVDVWGSYNEQFF,TGTGCTAGTGGTTTGGTAGATGTGTGGGGCTCCTACAATGAGCAGTTCTTC
TRBV5-1,NA,NA,TRBJ2-5,CASGGGLVEDQYF,TGCGCCAGCGGTGGAGGGCTGGTGGAGGACCAGTACTTC
TRBV7-2,NA,NA,TRBJ1-1,CASSLTGASTEAFF,TGTGCCAGCAGCTTGACGGGAGCGAGCACTGAAGCTTTCTTT
TRBV10-2,NA,once,TRBJ2-1,CASSPFGSSYNEQFF,TGCGCCAGCAGCCCCTTTGGGAGCTCCTACAATGAGCAGTTCTTC
TRBV29-1,TRBD2,NA,TRBJ2-1,CSVGGSGRRDEQFF,TGCAGCGTTGGAGGTAGCGGGAGAAGGGATGAGCAGTTCTTC
TRBV18,TRBD1,NA,TRBJ1-1,CASSPVGGQGFWVGNTEAFF,TGTGCCAGCTCACCAGTAGGCGGACAGGGTTTCTGGGTAGGAAACACTGAAGCTTTCTTT
TRBV28,TRBD1,NA,TRBJ2-2,CASSSTGVTGELFF,TGTGCCAGCAGTTCTACAGGGGTCACCGGGGAGCTGTTTTTT
TRBV10-3,NA,once,TRBJ1-1,CAISESRSNTEAFF,TGTGCCATCAGTGAGTCTCGCTCTAACACTGAAGCTTTCTTT
TRBV18,TRBD1,NA,TRBJ1-2,CASSPLPGQETYGYTF,TGTGCCAGCTCACCACTCCCGGGACAGGAGACCTATGGCTACACCTTC
TRBV28,NA,NA,TRBJ2-5,CASSLFMNQETQYF,TGTGCCAGCAGTTTATTTATGAACCAAGAGACCCAGTACTTC
TRBV7-2,NA,once,TRBJ1-1,CASTVGGAAEAFF,TGTGCCAGCACCGTGGGGGGGGCAGCTGAAGCTTTCTTT
TRBV28,NA,NA,TRBJ1-1,CASTLQGSSGVNTEAFF,TGTGCCAGCACTTTACAGGGAAGCTCAGGTGTGAACACTGAAGCTTTCTTT